This T cell receptor (beta chain) derives from a study of cytomegalovirus exposure and HLA in healthy donors. Study-wide results and caveats: In vitro testing confirmed a few CMV-associated chains as specific for CMV antigens. According to a later analysis, most TCR beta chains associated with CMV appeared HLA-restricted. Other equally common chains were less clonally expanded than HLA-associated TCR beta chains, a later analysis showed.

Use of 60 Vbeta and 13 Jbeta primers characterized the PCR. Sequencing used immunoSEQ multiplex PCR; TCRdb keeps in-frame clones, though not all of them. The table has approximately 160,000 clones, 77% seen once. Note on this clone: Its antigen is unknown.

Sequenced: PBMCs. The receptor was derived from a woman aged 40 to 55 in good health and CMV-seropositive.

CDR3 nucleotides: TGTGCCAGCAGTCCGATAGCGGGACCCTCCTACAATGAGCAGTTCTTC. This gives the protein CASSPIAGPSYNEQFF. J is TRBJ2-1 and V is TRBV2; 8 nucleotides line up with TRBD2. V lost 5 bases and J lost 0; bases outside the gene matches: 6. Germline lookup yields CDR1 SNHLY and CDR2 FYNNEI. The CDR3 consists of 16 residues.